Each of the 18 T cell receptor beta chains below was sequenced from the same sample in a study of T cells in Graves' hyperthyroidism and ophthalmopathy. From RNA transcripts, TCR beta CDR3 regions were amplified. HTBI primers were the set used in a first-round RT-PCR of the TCR CDR3. MiXCR was run by TCRdb on the multiplex PCR reads, yielding one entry per CDR3 protein. Here the sample spans roughly 250,000 distinct CDR3 sequences, roughly 14% being singletons. The source material was blood. The receptors derive from a woman aged 40 to 50 with Graves' hyperthyroidism that later progressed to Graves' ophthalmopathy.

This clonotype was seen repeatedly, ten times or more. The rearrangement joins TRBV6-1 to TRBJ2-2, with D tentatively TRBD2 (6 bases). The V and J ends lost 4 bases and 3 bases respectively, with 9 bases between them. The CDR3 runs 14 residues. CDR1 and CDR2 (germline): MNHNS, SASEGT. CDR3 in amino acids: CASSAPGDTGELFF. In DNA, the CDR3 is TGTGCCAGCAGTGCCCCGGGGGACACCGGGGAGCTGTTTTTT.

This clonotype was detected ten times or more. The gene calls are TRBV6-1 and TRBJ2-2; TRBD1 matches at 7 bases. Germline-derived CDR1 and CDR2 are MNHNS and SASEGT. V dropped 1 base and J dropped 4; count of bases not matched to a gene: 3. The CDR3 runs to 15 residues. Here the CDR3 reads CASSEEGAGTGELFF. As DNA, the CDR3 is TGTGCCAGCAGTGAAGAGGGGGCTGGCACCGGGGAGCTGTTTTTT.

This clonotype was counted at least ten times. The V call is TRBV2, the J call TRBJ2-1; 8 nucleotides line up with TRBD2. V shed 6 bases, J shed 8 bases, and the junction held 9 bases outside the gene matches. The CDR3 sequence is 14 residues long. In germline, CDR1 is SNHLY, CDR2 FYNNEI. The CDR3 DNA reads TGTGCCAGCAGACCCGGGACTAGTATCGATGAGCAGTTCTTC. Its protein product is CASRPGTSIDEQFF.

Comments on this clonotype: One end of the junction does not line up with germline, which may come from a read error. This chain connects TRBV27 to TRBJ1-1; possible D gene TRBD1, 5 bases. CDR1 MNHEY and CDR2 SMNVEV come from the germline V gene (reference sequence). There are 13 residues in the CDR3. The CDR3 region is CASSFGGNTEALF. As DNA, the CDR3 is TGTGCCAGCAGTTTTGGGGGGAACACTGAAGCTCTCTTT.

The gene calls are TRBV5-1 and TRBJ2-5, with 9 bases identical to TRBD1. Germline V gene data show CDR1 as SGHRS and CDR2 as YFSETQ. V gave up 4 bases and J gave up 5 bases; unmatched junction bases: 9. The CDR3 has 15 residues. The CDR3 nucleotides read TGCGCCAGCAGCCCCGGTTACAGGGGGCTGGAGACCCAGTACTTC. Translated: CASSPGYRGLETQYF. Full variable domain (rest looked up from reference TRBV5-1 and TRBJ2-5): KAGVTQTPRYLIKTRGQQVTLSCSPISGHRSVSWYQQTPGQGLQFLFEYFSETQRNKGNFPGRFSGRQFSNSRSEMNVSTLELGDSALYLCASSPGYRGLETQYFGPGTRLLVL.

Notes on this clonotype: A much more abundant neighbour one base away suggests this may be a read error. This rearrangement joins TRBV6-1 to TRBJ2-2; D ambiguous. The CDR3 length is 15 residues. The V and J ends lost 6 bases and 6 bases respectively, with 17 bases between them. Germline V gives CDR1 MNHNS, CDR2 SASEGT. The CDR3 spells CASRKEGFNAGELFF. The CDR3 nucleotides read TGTGCCAGCAGGAAAGAAGGGTTCAACGCCGGGGAGCTGTTTTTT.

This clonotype has ten or more counts. CDR3 nucleotides: TGTGCCAGCAGATGGGACGGACAAGAGACCCAGTACTTC. The encoded protein is CASRWDGQETQYF. This rearrangement joins TRBV6-1 to TRBJ2-5; D possibly matches TRBD1 or TRBD2 (5 bases each). Trimming shortened V by 6 bases and J by 2 bases, and 10 bases separated the two germline ends. Germline V gene sequence: CDR1 MNHNS, CDR2 SASEGT. This CDR3 has 13 amino acids.

The CDR3 here is CASSPPGTPNTEAFF. The CDR3 DNA sequence: TGTGCCAGCAGCCCCCCAGGGACACCCAACACTGAAGCTTTCTTT. J is TRBJ1-1 and V is TRBV7-9, with a tentative D call TRBD1 (6 bases). Germline V gene sequence: CDR1 SEHNR, CDR2 FQNEAQ (reference sequence). The CDR3 spans 15 residues. Trimming removed 5 bases from V and 2 bases from J, with 15 bases in between.

Turning to this clonotype: With a much larger clone just one base away, this may be a read error. The rearrangement joins TRBV12-3 or TRBV12-4 to TRBJ1-1; tentatively, D is TRBD1 (5 bases). The CDR3 runs 14 residues. V shed 3 bases and J shed 5 bases, with 13 bases lying between them. The CDR3 coding sequence is TGTGCCAGCAGTTTTGCGATAGGGGCAACTGAAGCTTTCTTT. It codes for CASSFAIGATEAFF.

This clonotype was detected ten times or more. The V gene is TRBV2, the J gene TRBJ2-2, with D uncertain. This CDR3 contains 15 residues. V lost 6 bases and J 1 base, leaving 12 bases between the germline ends. Germline V gene lookup returns CDR1 SNHLY and CDR2 FYNNEI. The CDR3 sequence is CASRPGRQNTGELFF. The CDR3 coding sequence is TGTGCCAGCAGACCCGGACGGCAGAACACCGGGGAGCTGTTTTTT.

The genes are TRBV2 and TRBJ2-5, with TRBD1 matching over 9 bases. The V gene's germline CDR1 is SNHLY and CDR2 FYNNEI. The length of the CDR3 is 14 residues. The V gene end was trimmed by 9 bases and the J gene end by 5 bases; junction bases not matched to a gene: 10. CDR3 region: CAREGRTGVETQYF. The DNA of the CDR3 is TGTGCCAGAGAGGGGCGGACAGGGGTTGAGACCCAGTACTTC. Full variable domain (outside the CDR3, taken from reference TRBV2 and TRBJ2-5): EPEVTQTPSHQVTQMGQEVILRCVPISNHLYFYWYRQILGQKVEFLVSFYNNEISEKSEIFDDQFSVERPDGSNFTLKIRSTKLEDSAMYFCAREGRTGVETQYFGPGTRLLVL.

This clonotype was found many times. The gene calls are TRBV28 and TRBJ2-2, with TRBD2 identical over 8 bases. Unmatched junction bases numbered 9, after V lost 6 bases and J lost 0 bases. The CDR3 sequence is 17 residues long. Germline V lookup: CDR1 MDHEN, CDR2 SYDVKM. CDR3 amino acids: CASSLAGGGANTGELFF. The CDR3, as DNA: TGTGCCAGCAGCCTGGCCGGGGGGGGGGCGAACACCGGGGAGCTGTTTTTT.

The gene calls are TRBV7-9 and TRBJ2-2; no clear D. The CDR3 has 12 amino acids. Between the trimmed V and J ends, which lost 11 bases and 6 bases, there was a span of 13 bases. Germline V gene lookup returns CDR1 SEHNR and CDR2 FQNEAQ (reference sequence). The CDR3 is CAPASGSGELFF. The CDR3 DNA is TGTGCCCCAGCCTCCGGATCCGGGGAGCTGTTTTTT.

At least ten counts were recorded for this clonotype. The chain has TRBV28 and TRBJ1-1; D uncertain. Trimming shortened V by 1 base and J by 3 bases, and 3 bases separated the two germline ends. The CDR3 has 12 amino acids. CDR1 and CDR2 from the germline V gene are MDHEN and SYDVKM. In DNA form, the CDR3 reads TGTGCCAGCAGTTTATATTACACTGAAGCTTTCTTT. Translated: CASSLYYTEAFF. The variable domain in full, with the rest retrieved from reference TRBV28 and TRBJ1-1, is DVKVTQSSRYLVKRTGEKVFLECVQDMDHENMFWYRQDPGLGLRLIYFSYDVKMKEKGDIPEGYSVSREKKERFSLILESASTNQTSMYLCASSLYYTEAFFGQGTRLTVV.

The table lists this clonotype with many counts. The V call is TRBV2, the J call TRBJ2-2; either TRBD1 or TRBD2 may supply D (5 bases each). Trimming pared 2 bases from V and 6 bases from J, leaving 7 bases between. The germline V gene has CDR1 SNHLY and CDR2 FYNNEI. CDR3 length: 13 residues. CDR3 DNA: TGTGCCAGCAGTGAAATGGGGGCCGGGGAGCTGTTTTTT. Its translation: CASSEMGAGELFF.

This clonotype showed up just a few times. The gene calls are TRBV4-1 and TRBJ2-7, with TRBD2 matching 7 bases. The CDR3 extends over 15 amino acids. In germline, CDR1 is MGHRA, CDR2 YSYEKL. With V trimmed by 7 bases and J by 4 bases, 13 bases remained unmatched. CDR3: CASKMEGSGPYEQYF. DNA for the CDR3: TGCGCCAGCAAGATGGAAGGTAGCGGGCCTTACGAGCAGTACTTC.

The DNA for the CDR3 is TGTGCCAGCTCACCACCCGTCAGGGGCTACGAGCAGTACTTC. Encoded protein: CASSPPVRGYEQYF. The rearrangement links TRBV18 to TRBJ2-7; tentative D call: TRBD1 (6 bases). Trimming cost V 0 bases and J 3 bases, with 9 bases left between them. Germline lookup yields CDR1 KGHSH and CDR2 LQKENI. This CDR3 is built from 14 residues.

This clonotype was counted many times. V usage is TRBV3-1 and J usage is TRBJ1-6; 8 bases line up with TRBD1. CDR1 is LGHDT and CDR2 is YNNKEL in the germline V gene (reference sequence). The CDR3 consists of 14 residues. Unmatched junction bases numbered 6, after V lost 4 bases and J lost 10 bases. CDR3 DNA: TGTGCCAGCAGCCCCGGGACAGGCGGGTCACCCCTCCACTTT. The encoded protein is CASSPGTGGSPLHF.